Each of the 24 T cell receptor beta chains below was sequenced from the same sample in a study of T cell repertoires and Cas9 in healthy adults. Profiled with immunoSEQ multiplex PCR; TCRdb holds only in-frame clones, not every one. The table has about 14,000 clones, about 88% seen once. The sample was Tregs (CD4+, CD25+, CD127-, CD137-, CD154-) from PBMCs; culture status not recorded. These receptor sequences come from a human donor in good health.

V gene TRBV27 combines with J gene TRBJ2-7; D may match TRBD1 or TRBD2 (5 bases each). V was pared by 6 bases and J by 3 bases, with 15 bases between. Looked up from germline, CDR1 is MNHEY and CDR2 is SMNVEV (reference sequence). The CDR3 covers 14 residues. As DNA, the CDR3 is TGTGCCAGCAGGCCCAGAAAGGGGAGCTACGAGCAGTACTTC. Amino acids: CASRPRKGSYEQYF.

V gene TRBV9 combines with J gene TRBJ1-6; D gene unclear. Germline V lookup: CDR1 SGDLS, CDR2 YYNGEE. V was clipped by 0 bases and J by 6 bases, with 10 bases between them. The CDR3 has 15 residues. CDR3 in amino acids: CASSVDPEGNSPLHF. CDR3 bases: TGTGCCAGCAGCGTAGACCCAGAGGGTAATTCACCCCTCCACTTT.

The rearrangement joins TRBV13 to TRBJ1-1; the D gene is possibly TRBD1 (5 bases). V was cut by 2 bases and J by 0 bases, with 7 bases left in between. The CDR3 has 14 residues. Per the germline V gene, CDR1 is PRHDT and CDR2 is FYEKMQ (reference sequence). CDR3 sequence reads: CASSLPGMNTEAFF. CDR3 in DNA: TGTGCCAGCAGCTTACCAGGGATGAACACTGAAGCTTTCTTT.

The CDR3 sequence: CASSRGGGGEQFF. Written as DNA, the CDR3 is TGTGCCAGCAGCCGCGGCGGGGGAGGGGAGCAGTTCTTC. This chain joins TRBV7-9 and TRBJ2-1, with 7 positions matching TRBD2. Germline loops: CDR1 SEHNR, CDR2 FQNEAQ (reference sequence). V gave up 5 bases and J gave up 10 bases; unmatched junction bases: 8. The CDR3 length is 13 residues.

The chain carries TRBV30 and TRBJ2-5; D is ambiguous. V lost 6 bases to trimming and J lost 1 base, with 15 bases between them. Germline values: CDR1 GTSNPN, CDR2 SVGIG (reference sequence). This CDR3 has 14 amino acids. The CDR3 is CACAKTKGQETQYF. In DNA, the CDR3 is TGTGCCTGCGCCAAAACCAAGGGCCAAGAGACCCAGTACTTC.

The V call is TRBV21-1, the J call TRBJ1-2; TRBD1 is the table's D call and was not checked against the DNA. TRBV21-1 is marked as a pseudogene. The CDR3 loop spans 16 amino acids. The CDR3 sequence is CASRKMGQGSDYGYTF. In DNA, the CDR3 is TGTGCCAGCAGGAAAATGGGACAGGGGAGCGACTATGGCTACACCTTC.

The V gene is TRBV7-2, the J gene TRBJ1-5, with D maybe TRBD1 (6 bases). V lost 5 bases, J lost 3 bases, and 11 bases lay in between. The CDR3 spans 14 residues. From germline, CDR1 is SGHTA and CDR2 FQGNSA. CDR3 in amino acids: CASSPGAYNQPQHF. The DNA of the CDR3 is TGTGCCAGCAGCCCAGGGGCCTACAATCAGCCCCAGCATTTT.

The V and J genes are TRBV29-1 and TRBJ2-3, with 7 bases identical to TRBD2. Germline CDR1 and CDR2: SQVTM and ANQGSEA. The CDR3 covers 15 residues. V shed 2 bases and J 1 base; nucleotides not matched to a gene: 6. CDR3: CSVEQGGPGTDTQYF. CDR3 bases: TGCAGCGTTGAACAGGGAGGGCCGGGCACAGATACGCAGTATTTT.

The chain has TRBV4-3 and TRBJ1-1; TRBD1 matches at 7 bases. This CDR3 region has 17 residues. Germline lookup yields CDR1 LGHNA and CDR2 YSLEER. V dropped 2 bases and J dropped 6; count of bases not matched to a gene: 15. Here the CDR3 reads CASSQQLFDRDFSEAFF. The DNA of the CDR3 is TGCGCCAGCAGCCAACAACTCTTCGACAGGGACTTTTCTGAAGCTTTCTTT.

The chain links TRBV4-1 to TRBJ2-2; unclear D gene. Germline CDR1 reads MGHRA; CDR2 reads YSYEKL. The CDR3 length is 14 residues. V lost 6 bases and J lost 5, with 13 bases in between. The CDR3, as DNA: TGCGCCAGCAGAGGTGGTTACACTACCGGGGAGCTGTTTTTT. Its protein product is CASRGGYTTGELFF.

The chain recombines TRBV5-1 with TRBJ2-2; D call uncertain. There are 14 residues in the CDR3. Germline loops: CDR1 SGHRS, CDR2 YFSETQ. The V gene lost 4 bases and the J gene lost 6 bases, with 13 bases spanning the gap. The CDR3 reads CASSERPASGELFF. The CDR3 coding sequence is TGCGCCAGCAGCGAAAGGCCAGCCTCCGGGGAGCTGTTTTTT.

In its sample, this clone was seen once. V is TRBV18 and J is TRBJ2-1; 9 bases match TRBD1. Germline V gene sequence: CDR1 KGHSH, CDR2 LQKENI. Trimming at V came to 2 bases and at J to 4 bases, leaving 3 bases not matched to a gene. This CDR3 has 15 amino acids. CDR3 sequence (DNA): TGTGCCAGCTCACCAGGGACAGGGCGTTACAATGAGCAGTTCTTC. Amino acids: CASSPGTGRYNEQFF.

Worth noting for this clone: This CDR3 is also generated by other DNA sequences in the sample. CDR3: CASNLYGGREGYEQYV. The CDR3 nucleotides are TGTGCCAGCAACCTCTATGGGGGGCGGGAGGGGTACGAGCAGTACGTC. The J gene is TRBJ2-7, the V gene TRBV5-8; TRBD2 matches 9 bases. The CDR3 length is 16 residues. Germline V gene lookup returns CDR1 SGHTS and CDR2 YDEGEE. V was pared by 6 bases and J by 4 bases, with 14 bases of the junction left unmatched.

The chain combines TRBV5-1 with TRBJ2-3; D is ambiguous. Germline CDR1 and CDR2: SGHRS and YFSETQ. CDR3 length: 13 residues. Trimming pared 4 bases from V and 2 bases from J, leaving 8 bases between. CDR3 sequence: CASSPTNTDTQYF. The CDR3 DNA reads TGCGCCAGCAGCCCCACTAACACAGATACGCAGTATTTT.

The V and J genes are TRBV7-7 and TRBJ2-2; D is ambiguous. Per the germline V gene, CDR1 is SSHAT and CDR2 is FNYEAQ (reference sequence). V was shortened by 3 bases and J by 4 bases, with 3 bases between the two germline ends. This CDR3 has 12 amino acids. CDR3 DNA: TGTGCCAGCAGCTTGAGCACCGGGGAGCTGTTTTTT. Its translation is CASSLSTGELFF.

This chain joins TRBV12-5 and TRBJ1-1, with D unresolved. With 6 bases removed from V and 1 base from J, the gap between germline ends came to 15 bases. The germline V gene encodes CDR1 LGHNT and CDR2 FRNRAP. This CDR3 spans 15 amino acids. The CDR3 DNA reads as TGTGCTAGTGGCCTATCGCCTCAGGCGAACACTGAAGCTTTCTTT. Translated, it gives CASGLSPQANTEAFF.

V gene TRBV15 combines with J gene TRBJ2-7; D call uncertain. CDR1 LNHNV and CDR2 YYDKDF come from the germline V gene (reference sequence). Trimming stripped 0 bases from V and 3 bases from J, with 6 bases between. CDR3 length: 13 amino acids. This CDR3 reads CATSRDRIYEQYV. Written as DNA, the CDR3 is TGTGCCACCAGCAGAGATCGGATCTACGAGCAGTACGTC.

J is TRBJ2-7 and V is TRBV6-1; unclear D gene. V was shortened by 6 bases and J by 3 bases, with 9 bases between the two germline ends. The germline V gene encodes CDR1 MNHNS and CDR2 SASEGT. The CDR3 has 12 amino acids. The CDR3 bases are TGTGCCAGCAGATCTTCACGCTACGAGCAGTACTTC. Residues: CASRSSRYEQYF.

The chain has TRBV5-1 and TRBJ2-1, with D perhaps assigned TRBD1 or TRBD2 (5 bases each). The V and J ends lost 4 bases and 8 bases respectively, with 19 bases between them. Germline CDR1 is SGHRS and CDR2 is YFSETQ. This CDR3 region has 15 residues. The CDR3 reads CASSHRDRAPHEQFF. In DNA form, the CDR3 reads TGCGCCAGCAGCCACCGGGACCGCGCCCCTCATGAGCAGTTCTTC.

The V call is TRBV7-2, the J call TRBJ2-2, with 7 bases that match TRBD1. There are 14 residues in the CDR3. V was clipped by 3 bases and J by 4 bases; unmatched bases: 2. Per germline, CDR1 SGHTA and CDR2 FQGNSA. The DNA of the CDR3 is TGTGCCAGCAGCTTCAACAGGGGCACCGGGGAGCTGTTTTTT. Encoded protein: CASSFNRGTGELFF.

The chain joins TRBV27 to TRBJ2-1, with 9 bases aligning to TRBD1. Germline trimming cut 6 bases from V and 3 bases from J; bases unmatched to any gene: 6. Germline V gene sequence: CDR1 MNHEY, CDR2 SMNVEV (reference sequence). The CDR3 consists of 15 residues. The CDR3 DNA is TGTGCCAGCAGGACCGGGACAGGGTTCTACAATGAGCAGTTCTTC. This gives the protein CASRTGTGFYNEQFF.

The CDR3 DNA is TGTGCCAGCAGTTACTTACCGGGACAGGTCCTCTATGGCTACACCTTC. This sequence encodes CASSYLPGQVLYGYTF. V and J are TRBV6-6 and TRBJ1-2; 8 bases are a match to TRBD1. V trimming: 1 base; J trimming: 4 bases; junction bases outside the gene matches: 8. The CDR3 length is 16 residues. The germline V gene has CDR1 MNHNY and CDR2 SVGAGI (reference sequence).

The chain has TRBV7-9 and TRBJ1-4; possibly TRBD1 for D (5 bases). Trimming removed 4 bases at V and 3 bases at J, with 15 bases between. This CDR3 is built from 16 residues. CDR1 and CDR2 from the germline V gene are SEHNR and FQNEAQ (reference sequence). CDR3 protein: CASSSGGGAANEKLFF. Written as DNA, the CDR3 is TGTGCCAGCAGCTCCGGTGGAGGGGCGGCTAATGAAAAACTGTTTTTT.

This chain joins TRBV7-9 and TRBJ1-2; 8 bases fit TRBD1. The CDR3 length is 16 residues. V dropped 0 bases and J dropped 4; count of bases not matched to a gene: 7. Germline CDR1 and CDR2: SEHNR and FQNEAQ (reference sequence). CDR3 in DNA: TGTGCCAGCAGCTTAGCCGCAGGGGGCGGTTTCTATGGCTACACCTTC. This encodes CASSLAAGGGFYGYTF.